The next 31 T cell receptor beta chains were all read from a single sample in a study of shared clonotypes between healthy human individuals. Cells designated naive CD8 were CD45RO-negative and were positively selected for CCR7, with terminally differentiated effector memory CD45RA+ cells excluded. Some clones are missing from TCRdb's copy, which holds only in-frame ones; the method was immunoSEQ multiplex PCR. The profile shows about 2.1 million clones, under 95% of them singletons. Sequencing input: naive CD8+ T cells from PBMCs. The source is a man aged 18 to 29 in good health. Some clones in this sample may be carry-over from other donors' samples.

This chain uses TRBV27 with TRBJ2-2; 8 bases fit TRBD1. V trimming: 4 bases; J trimming: 4 bases; junction bases outside the gene matches: 11. The CDR3 spans 17 residues. The germline V gene has CDR1 MNHEY and CDR2 SMNVEV (reference sequence). CDR3 DNA: TGTGCCAGCAGTTCCCCCCTAGCAGGGGGCGCCACCGGGGAGCTGTTTTTT. Its protein is CASSSPLAGGATGELFF.

This clone was picked up one time. The J gene is TRBJ2-2, the V gene TRBV27, with TRBD1 identical over 8 bases. Germline loops: CDR1 MNHEY, CDR2 SMNVEV (reference sequence). After removal of 6 bases from V and 8 bases from J, the junction contained 11 bases not matched to a gene. The CDR3 runs to 15 residues. CDR3 region: CASSPWTGTPGELFF. In DNA form, the CDR3 reads TGTGCCAGCAGCCCCTGGACAGGGACCCCGGGGGAGCTGTTTTTT.

This clone has just one count. V usage is TRBV4-1 and J usage is TRBJ1-2, with 7 positions matching TRBD1. Germline assignment: CDR1 MGHRA and CDR2 YSYEKL. J was trimmed by 4 bases and V by 2 bases; bases with no gene match: 4. This CDR3 has 14 amino acids. CDR3 sequence (DNA): TGCGCCAGCAGCCAACCAGGGGGGGTCTATGGCTACACCTTC. It specifies CASSQPGGVYGYTF.

The gene calls are TRBV27 and TRBJ1-1, with D perhaps matching TRBD1 (5 bases). V was cut by 2 bases and J by 1 base, with 8 bases left in between. Germline V gene sequence: CDR1 MNHEY, CDR2 SMNVEV (reference sequence). CDR3 length: 14 amino acids. Here the CDR3 DNA reads TGTGCCAGCAGTTTAAGACAGAGGAACACTGAAGCTTTCTTT. It translates to CASSLRQRNTEAFF.

CDR3 DNA: TGTGCCAGCAGCGTAGTCCCTCTAGCGGGAGTATCCTACAATGAGCAGTTCTTC. Translated: CASSVVPLAGVSYNEQFF. The rearrangement links TRBV9 to TRBJ2-1; 10 nucleotides agree with TRBD2. The CDR3 runs to 18 residues. Per germline, CDR1 SGDLS and CDR2 YYNGEE. With V trimmed by 0 bases and J by 1 base, 7 bases remained unmatched.

The chain combines TRBV6-1 with TRBJ2-1, with 7 positions matching TRBD1. This CDR3 comprises 17 residues. The V gene end was trimmed by 2 bases and the J gene end by 1 base; junction bases not matched to a gene: 8. Germline CDR1 and CDR2: MNHNS and SASEGT. CDR3 protein: CASSEYAGGLSYNEQFF. The CDR3 nucleotides are TGTGCCAGCAGTGAATATGCAGGGGGTTTATCCTACAATGAGCAGTTCTTC.

The chain is built from TRBV7-9 and TRBJ2-1; 11 nucleotides match TRBD2. Germline-derived CDR1 and CDR2 are SEHNR and FQNEAQ (reference sequence). Trimming cost V 3 bases and J 6 bases; bases outside gene matches: 4. The CDR3 spans 15 residues. CDR3 sequence reads: CASSFSGRASNEQFF. CDR3 coding DNA: TGTGCCAGCAGCTTTAGCGGGAGGGCCAGCAATGAGCAGTTCTTC.

The chain employs TRBV27 and TRBJ1-1; a weak D match, TRBD1 (6 bases). The CDR3 runs to 15 residues. CDR1 and CDR2 from the germline V gene are MNHEY and SMNVEV (reference sequence). V was trimmed by 2 bases and J by 2 bases, leaving 12 bases between them. The CDR3 here is CASSLRQAANTEAFF. In nucleotides, the CDR3 is TGTGCCAGCAGTTTAAGACAGGCAGCAAACACTGAAGCTTTCTTT.

This clone was seen only a few times. The V call is TRBV25-1, the J call TRBJ1-1; possible D gene TRBD1, 5 bases. The CDR3 consists of 13 residues. The V gene's germline CDR1 is MGHDK and CDR2 SYGVNS. V lost 2 bases and J 6 bases, leaving 10 bases between the germline ends. The CDR3 reads CASSEGGYPEAFF. The DNA for the CDR3 is TGTGCCAGCAGTGAAGGGGGGTATCCTGAAGCTTTCTTT.

A single count supports this clone. The chain is built from TRBV15 and TRBJ2-5; 9 nucleotides align to TRBD2. From germline, CDR1 is LNHNV and CDR2 YYDKDF (reference sequence). The CDR3 loop spans 18 amino acids. Germline trimming cut 0 bases from V and 0 bases from J; bases unmatched to any gene: 8. The CDR3 DNA follows: TGTGCCACCAGCAGAGATACGGTAGCGGGAGAGTACCAAGAGACCCAGTACTTC. It is translated as CATSRDTVAGEYQETQYF.

The DNA of the CDR3 is TGTGCCTGGTCATTAGGGGAGTACACTGAAGCTTTCTTT. Encoded protein: CAWSLGEYTEAFF. The V gene is TRBV30, the J gene TRBJ1-1; weak D call: TRBD1 (5 bases). The germline V gene encodes CDR1 GTSNPN and CDR2 SVGIG (reference sequence). The CDR3 runs 13 residues. Trimming pared 5 bases from V and 3 bases from J, leaving 13 bases between.

The chain has TRBV11-2 and TRBJ2-7; TRBD2 matches 7 bases. Trimming took 0 bases from V and 3 from J; bases not matched to a gene: 5. Germline V lookup: CDR1 SGHAT, CDR2 FQNNGV. This CDR3 contains 15 residues. For the CDR3, the DNA is TGTGCCAGCAGCTTAGAGGGGGGGGTCGACTACGAGCAGTACTTC. This gives the protein CASSLEGGVDYEQYF.

The DNA for the CDR3 is TGTGCCAGCACCCTTGGGGCTAGCGGGAGGAATGAGCAGTTCTTC. It translates to CASTLGASGRNEQFF. The V call is TRBV27, the J call TRBJ2-1; 11 bases fit TRBD2. There are 15 residues in the CDR3. Germline CDR1 MNHEY, CDR2 SMNVEV (reference sequence). J lost 7 bases, V lost 7 bases, and 9 bases had no gene match.

The CDR3 loop is CASSSKNLRRSGYNEQFF. The CDR3, as DNA: TGTGCCAGCAGCTCAAAAAACCTCAGGAGGTCGGGGTACAATGAGCAGTTCTTC. V usage is TRBV5-6 and J usage is TRBJ2-1; weak D call: TRBD2 (5 bases). The CDR3 runs 18 residues. Germline-derived CDR1 and CDR2 are SGHDT and YYEEEE. Deletions cut 3 bases from V and 4 bases from J, with 23 bases between.

V is TRBV11-2 and J is TRBJ2-5, with 7 bases lining up with TRBD2. Germline CDR1 is SGHAT and CDR2 is FQNNGV. This CDR3 has 16 residues. The ends lost 1 base at V and 0 bases at J; junction bases unmatched: 5. CDR3 residues: CASSLGRLADQETQYF. The CDR3, as DNA: TGTGCCAGCAGCTTAGGGAGGCTAGCGGACCAAGAGACCCAGTACTTC.

DNA of the CDR3: TGCGCCAGCAGCCAAGATGGGGAGGGTCGAATCGGCACCGGGGAGCTGTTTTTT. Protein: CASSQDGEGRIGTGELFF. The V gene is TRBV4-1, the J gene TRBJ2-2; 7 bases are shared with TRBD2. V trimming: 0 bases; J trimming: 4 bases; junction bases outside the gene matches: 11. Germline CDR1 and CDR2: MGHRA and YSYEKL. This CDR3 comprises 18 residues.

The chain employs TRBV4-1 and TRBJ1-5; D not certain. The CDR3 is made up of 15 amino acids. Trimming took 0 bases from V and 7 from J, leaving 13 bases between them. CDR1 is MGHRA and CDR2 is YSYEKL in the germline V gene. The CDR3: CASSQEVSLWQPQHF. DNA for the CDR3: TGCGCCAGCAGCCAAGAAGTCAGTCTCTGGCAGCCCCAGCATTTT.

This clone has a handful of counts. The chain employs TRBV7-9 and TRBJ1-1; tentative D call: TRBD1 (5 bases). Trimming pared 5 bases from V and 3 bases from J, leaving 16 bases between. This CDR3 spans 15 amino acids. The germline CDR1 and CDR2 sequences are SEHNR and FQNEAQ (reference sequence). For the CDR3, the DNA is TGTGCCAGCAGCGCCGGTGGGGGAAGTTACACTGAAGCTTTCTTT. Protein product: CASSAGGGSYTEAFF.

The rearrangement uses TRBV27 and TRBJ2-7; no reliable D call. The germline V and J ends were trimmed by 3 bases and 3 bases, with 9 bases remaining between them. Germline V gene lookup returns CDR1 MNHEY and CDR2 SMNVEV (reference sequence). CDR3 length: 13 amino acids. CDR3 amino acids: CASSFKAGYEQYF. The CDR3, as DNA: TGTGCCAGCAGTTTCAAGGCAGGCTACGAGCAGTACTTC.

The chain uses TRBV7-8 and TRBJ2-2, with D perhaps matching TRBD2 (6 bases). CDR1 is SGHVS and CDR2 is FQNEAQ in the germline V gene. V gave up 3 bases and J gave up 3 bases, with 8 bases separating them. The length of the CDR3 is 14 residues. CDR3 loop: CASSFREDTGELFF. CDR3 in DNA: TGTGCCAGCAGCTTCAGGGAGGACACCGGGGAGCTGTTTTTT. Complete variable domain (other parts from reference TRBV7-8 and TRBJ2-2): GAGVSQSPRYKVAKRGQDVALRCDPISGHVSLFWYQQALGQGPEFLTYFQNEAQLDKSGLPSDRFFAERPEGSVSTLKIQRTQQEDSAVYLCASSFREDTGELFFGEGSRLTVL.

This clone was observed once. In the same sample, other DNA sequences code for this CDR3. This chain uses TRBV27 with TRBJ2-1; weak D call: TRBD2 (6 bases). Trimming stripped 3 bases from V and 0 bases from J, with 9 bases between. The V gene's germline CDR1 is MNHEY and CDR2 SMNVEV (reference sequence). The CDR3 consists of 15 residues. The CDR3 DNA follows: TGTGCCAGCAGTTTTAGCGGTAGCTCCTACAATGAGCAGTTCTTC. Amino acids: CASSFSGSSYNEQFF.

J is TRBJ2-1 and V is TRBV27; 8 nucleotides match TRBD2. This CDR3 region has 15 residues. Trimming at V came to 6 bases and at J to 4 bases, leaving 8 bases not matched to a gene. Germline-derived CDR1 and CDR2 are MNHEY and SMNVEV (reference sequence). In DNA, the CDR3 is TGTGCCAGCAGCCCACTTTTAGCGGGGTACAATGAGCAGTTCTTC. Translation gives CASSPLLAGYNEQFF.

The chain couples TRBV13 to TRBJ1-3; D remains ambiguous. This CDR3 comprises 19 residues. Trimming left V 0 bases short and J 3 bases short, with 21 bases between. Germline CDR1 and CDR2: PRHDT and FYEKMQ (reference sequence). DNA for the CDR3: TGTGCCAGCAGCTTAGGCGTGGCACCGTCCAGAGCGGGTGGAAACACCATATATTTT. Translation gives CASSLGVAPSRAGGNTIYF.

The chain carries TRBV28 and TRBJ2-1; possibly TRBD1 for D (6 bases). The CDR3 sequence is 19 residues long. Germline CDR1 reads MDHEN; CDR2 reads SYDVKM. V lost 7 bases and J 0 bases, leaving 25 bases between the germline ends. The CDR3 sequence: CASTPVGQGIGSSYNEQFF. In nucleotides, the CDR3 is TGTGCCAGCACCCCCGTCGGGCAGGGGATAGGAAGCTCCTACAATGAGCAGTTCTTC.

This chain joins TRBV6-1 and TRBJ2-1; 8 bases are shared with TRBD2. The CDR3 has 15 residues. V lost 2 bases to trimming and J lost 7 bases; unmatched junction nucleotides: 7. CDR1 and CDR2 from the germline V gene are MNHNS and SASEGT. The DNA for the CDR3 is TGTGCCAGCAGTGAAATATCGACGGGAGGGAATGAGCAGTTCTTC. It codes for CASSEISTGGNEQFF.

The CDR3 sequence is CASSSGPSPLEKLFF. The CDR3 DNA follows: TGTGCCAGCAGCTCAGGACCTTCGCCGTTGGAAAAACTGTTTTTT. This sequence joins TRBV6-1 and TRBJ1-4, with D unclear. The V end lost 6 bases, the J end lost 8 bases, and 19 bases lay between the germline ends. Germline CDR1 and CDR2: MNHNS and SASEGT. This CDR3 has 15 amino acids.

J is TRBJ2-7 and V is TRBV4-3, with D perhaps TRBD1 or TRBD2 (5 bases each). CDR1 LGHNA and CDR2 YSLEER come from the germline V gene. With 0 bases removed from V and 1 base from J, the gap between germline ends came to 16 bases. The CDR3 spans 17 residues. The CDR3 protein is CASSQEAGRALSYEQYF. The CDR3 DNA is TGCGCCAGCAGCCAAGAGGCGGGCAGGGCTTTGTCCTACGAGCAGTACTTC.

The V and J genes are TRBV30 and TRBJ1-2, with no clear D. V was trimmed by 2 bases and J by 3 bases, leaving 7 bases between them. Germline V lookup: CDR1 GTSNPN, CDR2 SVGIG (reference sequence). The CDR3 sequence is 12 residues long. The CDR3 coding sequence is TGTGCCTGGAGTCTGTCGGACTATGGCTACACCTTC. Its translation: CAWSLSDYGYTF.

As to this clone: A much larger clone differs by one base, so this may be a read error. This specimen includes other DNA sequences encoding the same CDR3. The J gene is TRBJ2-7, the V gene TRBV11-2, with no clear D. Germline loops: CDR1 SGHAT, CDR2 FQNNGV. V was shortened by 2 bases and J by 1 base, with 3 bases between the two germline ends. This CDR3 is built from 12 residues. The CDR3 reads CASSLRSYEQYF. CDR3 DNA sequence: TGTGCCAGCAGCTTAAGGTCCTACGAGCAGTACTTC.

This clone came up once. The chain combines TRBV10-3 with TRBJ2-2, with D unclear. Deletions cut 5 bases from V and 0 bases from J, with 19 bases between. Looked up from germline, CDR1 is ENHRY and CDR2 is SYGVKD. CDR3 length: 18 residues. The DNA of the CDR3 is TGTGCCATCAGTTCATTCGGCAGGATTAAACCGAACACCGGGGAGCTGTTTTTT. It codes for CAISSFGRIKPNTGELFF.

The V gene is TRBV9, the J gene TRBJ2-5; 7 positions agree with TRBD2. Losses at the gene ends were 0 bases for V and 5 bases for J; bases not matched to a gene: 7. CDR3 length: 15 amino acids. Germline loops: CDR1 SGDLS, CDR2 YYNGEE. The CDR3 sequence is CASSVGSGGGETQYF. CDR3 sequence (DNA): TGTGCCAGCAGCGTAGGGTCGGGAGGAGGTGAGACCCAGTACTTC.